The next 11 T cell receptor beta chains were all read from a single sample in a study of blood T cells in healthy people across ages. A sample-barcoded 5' primer and a J-beta primer mix were used in a second PCR of roughly 6 to 11 cycles. MiXCR was run by TCRdb on the 5' RACE reads, yielding one entry per CDR3 protein. The table includes 710,000 or so distinct CDR3 sequences, 20% to 25% detected once. The material sequenced was blood. These receptors all come from a man in his sixties or seventies in good health.

As concerns this clonotype: A much bigger clone sits one base away, suggesting this may be a read error. The chain has TRBV29-1 and TRBJ2-3; tentatively, D is TRBD2 (5 bases). V lost 7 bases, J lost 0 bases, and 11 bases lay in between. The CDR3 has 13 residues. Germline-derived CDR1 and CDR2 are SQVTM and ANQGSEA. This CDR3 is CSAFRRSTDTQYF. CDR3 in DNA: TGCAGCGCTTTCAGGAGGAGCACAGATACGCAGTATTTT.

This clonotype was seen ten or more times. This chain links TRBV20-1 with TRBJ2-5; TRBD1 matches 11 bases. The assigned J gene may be wrong: the sequence end matches TRBJ2-7 better. CDR3 size: 15 residues. Germline loops: CDR1 DFQATT, CDR2 SNEGSKA (reference sequence). CDR3 in amino acids: CSARSGTGGSYEQYF. Here the CDR3 DNA reads TGCAGTGCTAGATCAGGGACAGGGGGGTCCTACGAGCAGTACTTC.

This clonotype was detected only once. The junction differs from germline at one of its ends, possibly a read error. This rearrangement joins TRBV11-1 to TRBJ2-3, with D perhaps TRBD2 (5 bases). CDR3 length: 15 amino acids. Germline V gives CDR1 SGHAT, CDR2 FQDESV (reference sequence). CDR3 region: CASNLRTGAPDTQYF. The CDR3 DNA sequence: TGTGCCAGCAACTTAAGGACTGGCGCGCCAGATACGCAGTATTTT.

This clonotype was seen more than once but under ten times. CDR3 amino acids: CSAIYRGTGILDEQYF. CDR3 nucleotide sequence: TGCAGTGCTATATACAGGGGAACGGGCATCCTTGACGAGCAGTACTTC. This chain connects TRBV20-1 to TRBJ2-7; 7 nucleotides match TRBD1. The V gene's germline CDR1 is DFQATT and CDR2 SNEGSKA (reference sequence). V was pared by 4 bases and J by 5 bases, with 17 bases of the junction left unmatched. CDR3 length equals 16 residues.

The chain joins TRBV29-1 to TRBJ2-3; 8 bases are shared with TRBD2. Germline trimming cut 4 bases from V and 0 bases from J; bases unmatched to any gene: 3. Germline loops: CDR1 SQVTM, CDR2 ANQGSEA. This CDR3 comprises 14 residues. CDR3 bases: TGCAGCGTTGGAGCGGGGGCTAGCACAGATACGCAGTATTTT. Its protein is CSVGAGASTDTQYF.

This chain joins TRBV24-1 and TRBJ2-1, with unresolved D. Looked up from germline, CDR1 is KGHDR and CDR2 is SFDVKD. Trimming removed 9 bases from V and 0 bases from J, with 14 bases in between. CDR3 length: 15 residues. CDR3 protein: CATGSAESSYNEQFF. CDR3 DNA: TGTGCCACCGGGTCGGCGGAGAGCTCCTACAATGAGCAGTTCTTC.

This clonotype was picked up a small number of times. The chain employs TRBV18 and TRBJ1-1, with 7 positions matching TRBD1. Per germline, CDR1 KGHSH and CDR2 LQKENI. The length of the CDR3 is 15 residues. Losses at the gene ends were 4 bases for V and 1 base for J; bases not matched to a gene: 6. CDR3 nucleotides: TGTGCCAGCTCACAGGAACAGGGGTCGAACACTGAAGCTTTCTTT. Translating gives CASSQEQGSNTEAFF.

The chain joins TRBV18 to TRBJ1-4, with a possible D match to TRBD1 (5 bases). The germline V gene encodes CDR1 KGHSH and CDR2 LQKENI. This CDR3 has 13 amino acids. V lost 3 bases and J lost 5, with 7 bases in between. As DNA, the CDR3 is TGTGCCAGCTCACCCAGGGAAAATGAAAAACTGTTTTTT. This codes for CASSPRENEKLFF. Variable domain in full (rest from reference TRBV18 and TRBJ1-4): NAGVMQNPRHLVRRRGQEARLRCSPMKGHSHVYWYRQLPEEGLKFMVYLQKENIIDESGMPKERFSAEFPKEGPSILRIQQVVRGDSAAYFCASSPRENEKLFFGSGTQLSVL.

Only a few counts were recorded for this clonotype. The V and J genes are TRBV20-1 and TRBJ1-1; no clear D gene. The CDR3 has 14 amino acids. V dropped 0 bases and J dropped 1 base, with 9 bases sitting between them. Per the germline V gene, CDR1 is DFQATT and CDR2 is SNEGSKA (reference sequence). The CDR3 loop reads CSARDPTSNTEAFF. The CDR3 coding sequence is TGCAGTGCTAGAGATCCAACCTCGAACACTGAAGCTTTCTTT.

Only a few counts were recorded for this clonotype. V and J are TRBV29-1 and TRBJ2-1, with D perhaps TRBD2 (6 bases). The CDR3 runs 13 residues. V was pared by 3 bases and J by 1 base, with 7 bases between. CDR1 and CDR2 from the germline V gene are SQVTM and ANQGSEA. The CDR3 spells CSVEGLSYNEQFF. CDR3 bases: TGCAGCGTTGAGGGACTGTCCTACAATGAGCAGTTCTTC.

This clonotype was observed a few times. The CDR3 DNA sequence: TGTGCCATCAGTGACTCCTCCGGGGGGAGCGGGAAATCCCAAGAGACCCAGTACTTC. Translated, it gives CAISDSSGGSGKSQETQYF. The V call is TRBV10-3, the J call TRBJ2-5, with 7 positions matching TRBD2. The J segment lost 1 base and the V segment lost 3 bases, leaving 17 bases of the junction unmatched. Germline V gives CDR1 ENHRY, CDR2 SYGVKD. This CDR3 is 19 amino acids long.